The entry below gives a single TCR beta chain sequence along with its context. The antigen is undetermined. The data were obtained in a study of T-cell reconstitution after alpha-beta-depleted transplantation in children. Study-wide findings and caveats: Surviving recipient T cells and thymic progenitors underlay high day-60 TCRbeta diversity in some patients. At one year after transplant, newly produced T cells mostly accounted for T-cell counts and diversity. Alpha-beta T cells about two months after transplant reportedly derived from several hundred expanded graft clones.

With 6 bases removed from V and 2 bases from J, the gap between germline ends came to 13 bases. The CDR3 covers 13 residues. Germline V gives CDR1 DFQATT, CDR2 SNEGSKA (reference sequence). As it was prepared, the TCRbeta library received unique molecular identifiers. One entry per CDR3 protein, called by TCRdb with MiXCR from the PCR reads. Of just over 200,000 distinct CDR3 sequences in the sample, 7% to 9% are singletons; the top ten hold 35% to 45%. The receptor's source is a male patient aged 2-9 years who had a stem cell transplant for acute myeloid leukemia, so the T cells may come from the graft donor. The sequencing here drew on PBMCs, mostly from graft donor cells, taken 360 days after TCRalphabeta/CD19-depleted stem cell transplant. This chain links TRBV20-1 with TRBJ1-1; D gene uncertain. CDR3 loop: CSAKPTINTEAFF. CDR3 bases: TGCAGTGCCAAGCCGACTATAAACACTGAAGCTTTCTTT.